This TCR beta chain was observed in a study of shared clonotypes between healthy human individuals. The study, taken as a whole, reports: Around 5% was the fraction of naive CD4 clonotypes found shared across a few donors.

A remark on this clone: Its antigen is unknown.

Sequencing used immunoSEQ multiplex PCR; TCRdb keeps in-frame clones, though not all of them. Here the sample spans more than 550,000 clones, 90% being singletons. Germline V gives CDR1 SGHRS, CDR2 YFSETQ. This CDR3 comprises 15 residues. The V and J ends lost 5 bases and 1 base respectively, with 12 bases between them. This receptor was identified in a man aged 18 to 35 in good health. Some clones in this sample may be carry-over from other donors' samples. The genes are TRBV5-1 and TRBJ2-2; D may be TRBD1 or TRBD2 (6 bases each). Sequencing was performed on memory CD8+ T cells from PBMCs. The sample's subset: CD45RO+ cells pooled with CCR7-negative TemRA cells. CDR3 bases: TGCGCCAGCAGGGGAGGACAGCTGAACACCGGGGAGCTGTTTTTT. Protein product: CASRGGQLNTGELFF.